This T cell receptor (beta chain) was captured by sequencing in a study of blood T cell repertoires in COVID-19. Overall study context: The analysed material was cDNA or gDNA that came from T cells, B-cell-depleted T cells, or PBMCs.

V lost 5 bases and J 1 base, leaving 12 bases between the germline ends. This CDR3 region has 14 residues. The V gene's germline CDR1 is SGHRS and CDR2 YFSETQ. In the source study's methods: The assay estimated nucleated cells by amplifying reference gene primers. Method: immunoSEQ multiplex PCR; TCRdb's copy keeps in-frame clones and lacks some. V, J and clone size are taken as reported in that table, and D and trimming were inferred from the DNA itself. The table includes around 200,000 clones, around 84% detected once. Material: peripheral blood. This sequence joins TRBV5-1 and TRBJ1-1, with D possibly TRBD1 on 6 matching bases. The receptor comes from a man between 25 and 39 years old with active or convalescent COVID-19. CDR3 DNA sequence: TGCGCCAGCAGAGGGGGAGACAGGAACACTGAAGCTTTCTTT. Its protein product is CASRGGDRNTEAFF.